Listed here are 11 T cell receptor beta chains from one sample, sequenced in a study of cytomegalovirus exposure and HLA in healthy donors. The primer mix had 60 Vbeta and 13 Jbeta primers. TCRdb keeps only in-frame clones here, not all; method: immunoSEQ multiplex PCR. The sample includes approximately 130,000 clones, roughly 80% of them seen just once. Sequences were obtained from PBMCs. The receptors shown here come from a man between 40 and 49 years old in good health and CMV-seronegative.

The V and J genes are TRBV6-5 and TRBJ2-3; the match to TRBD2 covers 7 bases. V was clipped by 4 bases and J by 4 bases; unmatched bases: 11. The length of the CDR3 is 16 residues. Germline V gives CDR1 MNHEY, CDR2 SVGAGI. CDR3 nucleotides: TGTGCCAGCAGTTCCCCCTCGCGGGAGTTCTCAGATACGCAGTATTTT. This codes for CASSSPSREFSDTQYF.

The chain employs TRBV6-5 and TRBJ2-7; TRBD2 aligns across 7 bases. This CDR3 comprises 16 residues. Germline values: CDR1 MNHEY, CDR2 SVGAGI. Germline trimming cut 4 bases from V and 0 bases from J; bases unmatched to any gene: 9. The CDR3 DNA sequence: TGTGCCAGCAGTTCCAGCGGGGCACCCAGCTCCTACGAGCAGTACTTC. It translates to CASSSSGAPSSYEQYF.

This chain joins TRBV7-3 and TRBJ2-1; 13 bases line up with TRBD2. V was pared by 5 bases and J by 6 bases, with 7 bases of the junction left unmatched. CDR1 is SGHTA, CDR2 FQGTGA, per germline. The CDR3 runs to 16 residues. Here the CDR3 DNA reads TGTGCCAGCAGCCCATCACTAGCGGGAGGGCGCAATGAGCAGTTCTTC. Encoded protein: CASSPSLAGGRNEQFF.

CDR3 amino acids: CASSLDSGTYSEKLFF. In DNA form, the CDR3 reads TGTGCCAGCAGCTTGGACTCCGGGACATACTCCGAAAAACTGTTTTTT. The chain is built from TRBV5-5 and TRBJ1-4; TRBD1 might be the D (6 bases). From germline, CDR1 is SGHKS and CDR2 YYEKEE (reference sequence). The CDR3 is 16 residues long. V lost 0 bases, J lost 8 bases, and 17 bases lay in between. Combining the CDR3 with reference TRBV5-5 and TRBJ1-4 gives the whole variable domain DAGVTQSPTHLIKTRGQQVTLRCSPISGHKSVSWYQQVLGQGPQFIFQYYEKEERGRGNFPDRFSARQFPNYSSELNVNALLLGDSALYLCASSLDSGTYSEKLFFGSGTQLSVL.

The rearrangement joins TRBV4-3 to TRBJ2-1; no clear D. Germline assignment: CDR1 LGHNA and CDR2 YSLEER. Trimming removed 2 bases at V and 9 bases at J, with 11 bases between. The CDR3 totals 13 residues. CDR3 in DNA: TGCGCCAGCAGCCAAACTAATCTGGGTGAGCAGTTCTTC. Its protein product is CASSQTNLGEQFF.

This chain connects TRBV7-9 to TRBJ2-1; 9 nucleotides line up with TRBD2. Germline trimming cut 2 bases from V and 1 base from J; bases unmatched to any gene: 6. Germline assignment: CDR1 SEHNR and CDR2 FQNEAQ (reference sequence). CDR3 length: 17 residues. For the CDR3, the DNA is TGTGCCAGCAGCTTAACTAGCGGGTCCAAATCCTACAATGAGCAGTTCTTC. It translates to CASSLTSGSKSYNEQFF. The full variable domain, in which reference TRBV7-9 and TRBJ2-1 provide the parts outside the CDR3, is DTGVSQNPRHKITKRGQNVTFRCDPISEHNRLYWYRQTLGQGPEFLTYFQNEAQLEKSRLLSDRFSAERPKGSFSTLEIQRTEQGDSAMYLCASSLTSGSKSYNEQFFGPGTRLTVL.

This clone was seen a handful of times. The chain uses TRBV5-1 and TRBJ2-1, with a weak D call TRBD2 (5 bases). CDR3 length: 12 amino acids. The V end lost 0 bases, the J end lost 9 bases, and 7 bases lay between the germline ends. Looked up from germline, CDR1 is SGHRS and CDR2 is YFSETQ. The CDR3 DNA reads TGCGCCAGCAGCTTGGCCCGGGGTGAGCAGTTCTTC. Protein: CASSLARGEQFF.

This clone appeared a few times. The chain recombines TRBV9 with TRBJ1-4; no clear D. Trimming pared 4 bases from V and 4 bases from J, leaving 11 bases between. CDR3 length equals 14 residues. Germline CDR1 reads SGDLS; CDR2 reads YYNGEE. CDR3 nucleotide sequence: TGTGCCAGCAGCCTGGGAGACCTTAATGAAAAACTGTTTTTT. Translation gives CASSLGDLNEKLFF.

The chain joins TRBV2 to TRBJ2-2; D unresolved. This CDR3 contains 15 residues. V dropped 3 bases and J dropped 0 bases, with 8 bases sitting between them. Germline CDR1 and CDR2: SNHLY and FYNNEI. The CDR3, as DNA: TGTGCCAGCAGTGACAGTCAGTCGAACACCGGGGAGCTGTTTTTT. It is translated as CASSDSQSNTGELFF.

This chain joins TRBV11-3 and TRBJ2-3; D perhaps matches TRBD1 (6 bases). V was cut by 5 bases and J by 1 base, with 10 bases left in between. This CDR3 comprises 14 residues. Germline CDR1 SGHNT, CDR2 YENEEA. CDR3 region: CASSTRQGTDTQYF. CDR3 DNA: TGTGCCAGCAGCACAAGACAGGGCACAGATACGCAGTATTTT.

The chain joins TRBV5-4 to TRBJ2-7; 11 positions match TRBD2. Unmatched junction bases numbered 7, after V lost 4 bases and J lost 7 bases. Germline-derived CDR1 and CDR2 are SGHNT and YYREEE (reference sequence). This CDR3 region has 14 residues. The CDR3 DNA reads TGTGCCAGCAGCGGACTAGCGGGTTATGGAGAGCAGTACTTC. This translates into CASSGLAGYGEQYF.